This TCR beta chain appears in the sequencing data of a study of T-cell memory formation after mild COVID-19. Across the study: Among the donors, TCR clusters were largely specific to each donor.

CDR3 length: 16 amino acids. The germline gives CDR1 LGHNA, CDR2 YSLEER. Trimming removed 0 bases from V and 0 bases from J, with 10 bases in between. The study, taken as a whole, reports: Contracting CD4+ clones were located mainly in CM and EM, and CD8+ clones in EMRA. Confirmation of SARS-CoV-2 specificity was lacking for second-wave clones peaking day 37. That cross-reactive memory joined was suggested by some responding clones appearing in pre-infection memory.

TCRdb re-analysed the 5' RACE reads in MiXCR, keeping a single row per CDR3 protein. The table lists around 320,000 distinct CDR3 sequences, around 28% of them singletons. In the case of this clonotype: Antigen: not known.

V gene TRBV4-3 combines with J gene TRBJ2-3, with TRBD1 as a possible D gene (5 bases). This receptor was obtained from an adult woman who had mild COVID-19 (a few samples of this study predate the infection). Cell type and time point are not known. Sequencing used PBMCs or a T cell subset sorted from them (not recorded which). CDR3 region: CASSQDWGGSTDTQYF. The CDR3 DNA is TGCGCCAGCAGCCAAGATTGGGGCGGTAGCACAGATACGCAGTATTTT.